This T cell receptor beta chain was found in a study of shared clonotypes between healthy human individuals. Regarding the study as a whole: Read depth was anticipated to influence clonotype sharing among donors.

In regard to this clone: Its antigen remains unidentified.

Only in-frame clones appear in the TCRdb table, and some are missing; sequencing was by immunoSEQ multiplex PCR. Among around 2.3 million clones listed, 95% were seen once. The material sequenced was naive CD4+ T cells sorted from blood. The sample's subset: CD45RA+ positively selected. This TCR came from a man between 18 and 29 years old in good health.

CDR3 amino acids: CASRFTSGEVSDTQYF. CDR3 nucleotide sequence: TGTGCCAGCAGATTCACTAGCGGGGAAGTGTCAGATACGCAGTATTTT. This rearrangement joins TRBV6-6 to TRBJ2-3; 10 bases map to TRBD2. V was clipped by 6 bases and J by 4 bases; unmatched bases: 10. Germline-derived CDR1 and CDR2 are MNHNY and SVGAGI (reference sequence). The CDR3 covers 16 residues.